The present T cell receptor (beta chain) was sequenced within a study of T cells in Graves' hyperthyroidism and ophthalmopathy. This clonotype has a count of ten or more. A roughly 9.7 ml volume of fresh peripheral blood provided the PBMCs. Unmatched junction bases numbered 8, after V lost 8 bases and J lost 5 bases. CDR1 is SNHLY and CDR2 is FYNNEI in the germline V gene. CDR3 length: 14 residues. Amplification targeted TCR beta CDR3 regions from RNA transcripts. The TCR CDR3 first-round RT-PCR relied on the HTBI primer set. TCRdb redid the calling of the multiplex PCR reads with MiXCR, one entry per CDR3 protein. The sample has about 520,000 distinct CDR3 sequences, more than 20% seen once.

J is TRBJ2-4 and V is TRBV2, with 8 bases matching TRBD2. This sequence was found in a man aged 18 to 30 with Graves' hyperthyroidism. Sequencing input: blood. The CDR3 region is CASCPAGVENIQYF. Written as DNA, the CDR3 is TGTGCCAGCTGCCCAGCGGGGGTCGAAAACATTCAGTACTTC.